The 22 T cell receptor beta chains below all came from one sample that was sequenced in a study of response to subunit inactivated influenza vaccine (dated by TCRdb to 2017 to 2018). The library was made by RT-PCR. Sequenced using an Illumina HiSeq 2500. Through fastp at Q25 and MiXCR, TCRdb rebuilt clones from the public reads, retaining in-frame beta chains. CDR3 protein duplicates are merged, each entry listing the most common genes and DNA. The table for this sample lists 560,000 or so distinct CDR3 sequences; under 9% of them were counted only once. Roughly 13% of the sample goes to the ten largest clones. The source material was PBMCs from blood, sampled approximately 25 months after vaccination. The receptors stem from a man between 50 and 70 years old who received an inactivated influenza vaccine. Donor details come from another sample of the same person, matched by shared clones.

This clonotype was found a few times. The chain recombines TRBV18 with TRBJ1-5, with D tentatively TRBD1 (5 bases). CDR3 length: 13 amino acids. The germline CDR1 and CDR2 sequences are KGHSH and LQKENI. V was cut by 2 bases and J by 12 bases, with 14 bases left in between. The CDR3: CASSPREDTGQHF. The CDR3 DNA sequence: TGTGCCAGCTCACCAAGGGAGGACACTGGCCAGCATTTT.

The sample holds a few counts of this clonotype. The junction and the germline gene differ at one end; a read error may be behind it. The chain joins TRBV6-1 to TRBJ2-2; no definite D call. Germline V lookup: CDR1 MNHNS, CDR2 SASEGT. The CDR3 totals 13 residues. CDR3 residues: CASSPELPGELFF. DNA of the CDR3: TGTGCCAGCAGTCCCGAGCTGCCCGGCGAGCTGTTTTTT.

At least ten counts were recorded for this clonotype. The CDR3 nucleotides read TGCGCCAGCAGCCCCGACCTGAAGGCTAGTTTTAAAGAGACCCAGTACTTC. It encodes CASSPDLKASFKETQYF. The V call is TRBV4-1, the J call TRBJ2-5; D gene uncertain. The CDR3 length is 17 residues. The V and J ends lost 4 bases and 3 bases respectively, with 21 bases between them. The V gene's germline CDR1 is MGHRA and CDR2 YSYEKL.

Only a few counts were recorded for this clonotype. V usage is TRBV12-3 or TRBV12-4 and J usage is TRBJ2-3, with D maybe TRBD2 (6 bases). CDR3 length: 16 amino acids. V was trimmed by 2 bases and J by 0 bases, leaving 12 bases between them. The DNA of the CDR3 is TGTGCCAGCAGTTTAAGGGGCGGGGTAAGCACAGATACGCAGTATTTT. This gives the protein CASSLRGGVSTDTQYF.

The chain combines TRBV4-3 with TRBJ2-7; D not resolved. This CDR3 contains 15 residues. V was trimmed by 0 bases and J by 2 bases, leaving 11 bases between them. Germline loops: CDR1 LGHNA, CDR2 YSLEER. CDR3 region: CASSQDLADPYEQYF. The DNA of the CDR3 is TGCGCCAGCAGCCAAGATCTTGCGGACCCCTACGAGCAGTACTTC.

The chain links TRBV19 to TRBJ1-4; D unresolved. This CDR3 is built from 13 residues. Germline V gene sequence: CDR1 LNHDA, CDR2 SQIVND (reference sequence). V lost 3 bases to trimming and J lost 6 bases, with 8 bases between them. DNA for the CDR3: TGTGCCAGTAGTATGTGGGCGGATGAAAAACTGTTTTTT. It translates to CASSMWADEKLFF.

The V call is TRBV7-2, the J call TRBJ2-5; 10 nucleotides align to TRBD2. The V segment lost 5 bases and the J segment 2 bases; nucleotides outside the gene matches: 8. The CDR3 spans 16 residues. The germline V gene encodes CDR1 SGHTA and CDR2 FQGNSA. The CDR3 nucleotides read TGTGCCAGCAGCAACACCGGACTAGCGGAACAAGAGACCCAGTACTTC. This translates into CASSNTGLAEQETQYF.

The chain is built from TRBV4-3 and TRBJ2-5; TRBD2 agrees at 8 bases. CDR1 and CDR2 from the germline V gene are LGHNA and YSLEER. Germline trimming cut 2 bases from V and 5 bases from J; bases unmatched to any gene: 7. This CDR3 region has 15 residues. CDR3 sequence reads: CASSQRRRGVETQYF. DNA of the CDR3: TGCGCCAGCAGCCAACGGAGGCGGGGGGTGGAGACCCAGTACTTC.

A few counts support this clonotype. It is unclear where the CDR3 begins or ends on the DNA, so no DNA is shown, and the CDR3 is as TCRdb lists it. This chain connects TRBV20-1 to TRBJ1-5; the table assigns TRBD1, which was not confirmed against the DNA. Germline V gene data show CDR1 as DFQATT and CDR2 as SNEGSKA (reference sequence). The CDR3 extends over 13 residues, inclusive of both ends. The CDR3 loop reads CSVPVLGNQPQHF.

This clonotype appeared many times. The chain carries TRBV5-1 and TRBJ2-2; D is uncertain. This CDR3 has 15 residues. Germline V gene lookup returns CDR1 SGHRS and CDR2 YFSETQ. V was cut by 4 bases and J by 1 base, with 11 bases left in between. CDR3 in DNA: TGCGCCAGCAGCCCCGTCAGTCTGAACACCGGGGAGCTGTTTTTT. Protein: CASSPVSLNTGELFF.

The rearrangement uses TRBV6-5 and TRBJ2-7; D is unresolved. Deletions cut 4 bases from V and 2 bases from J, with 9 bases between. CDR1 MNHEY and CDR2 SVGAGI come from the germline V gene. CDR3 size: 13 residues. Written as DNA, the CDR3 is TGTGCCAGCAGTTCCGACACTACCTACGAGCAGTACTTC. Protein sequence: CASSSDTTYEQYF.

The genes are TRBV20-1 and TRBJ1-6; D is perhaps TRBD1 (5 bases). The CDR3 extends over 14 amino acids. Trimming left V 3 bases short and J 11 bases short, with 17 bases between. The germline gives CDR1 DFQATT, CDR2 SNEGSKA (reference sequence). The CDR3 bases are TGCAGTGCTAGGGAGGGGATAGTACCTACACCCCTCCACTTT. The encoded protein is CSAREGIVPTPLHF.

In this sample, this clonotype is medium-sized. The CDR3 DNA is TGTGCCAGCAGCTTAGAGGCAGGGGGATGGACTGAAGCTTTCTTT. Amino acid sequence: CASSLEAGGWTEAFF. The chain recombines TRBV7-2 with TRBJ1-1; 7 bases line up with TRBD1. Germline CDR1 reads SGHTA; CDR2 reads FQGNSA. The CDR3 is 15 amino acids. V dropped 1 base and J dropped 5; count of bases not matched to a gene: 7.

This clonotype was detected many times. The rearrangement links TRBV10-3 to TRBJ2-5; D assignment may be TRBD1 or TRBD2 (6 bases each). V was shortened by 0 bases and J by 4 bases, with 12 bases between the two germline ends. Germline V gives CDR1 ENHRY, CDR2 SYGVKD. The CDR3 runs 15 residues. In DNA, the CDR3 is TGTGCCATCAGTGAGTCGACAGGAGGGGGAGAGACCCAGTACTTC. Amino acids: CAISESTGGGETQYF.

This rearrangement joins TRBV7-9 to TRBJ2-5; perhaps TRBD1 as D (5 bases). Germline V gene sequence: CDR1 SEHNR, CDR2 FQNEAQ (reference sequence). The CDR3 consists of 14 residues. V lost 4 bases, J lost 0 bases, and 9 bases lay in between. CDR3 in DNA: TGTGCCAGCAGCTCGGACACGTACCAAGAGACCCAGTACTTC. Protein sequence: CASSSDTYQETQYF.

This chain joins TRBV12-3 or TRBV12-4 and TRBJ1-6; D unresolved. CDR3 length: 12 residues. V was clipped by 3 bases and J by 12 bases, with 9 bases between them. In nucleotides, the CDR3 is TGTGCCAGCAGTTTTACGGATGAACCCCTCCACTTT. Amino acid sequence: CASSFTDEPLHF.

This clonotype turned up a few times. The chain carries TRBV20-1 and TRBJ2-5, with D possibly being TRBD1 (6 bases). Germline V gene lookup returns CDR1 DFQATT and CDR2 SNEGSKA (reference sequence). The CDR3 extends over 11 amino acids. The CDR3 loop reads CVYRVQETQYF. The CDR3 nucleotides read TGCGTATACAGGGTACAGGAGACCCAGTACTTC.

This sequence joins TRBV7-9 and TRBJ2-5, with 9 bases matching TRBD2. The junction had 10 bases not matched to a gene; V was cut back by 5 bases and J by 3 bases. Looked up from germline, CDR1 is SEHNR and CDR2 is FQNEAQ (reference sequence). The CDR3 runs to 16 residues. CDR3 bases: TGTGCCAGCAGCCCACCAGGACTAGCGCAAAAAGAGACCCAGTACTTC. Protein product: CASSPPGLAQKETQYF.

This clonotype was seen a few times. The CDR3 DNA is TGTGCCAGCACCCGACAGGGCCTTCGTGGCAATCAGCCCCAGCATTTT. Encoded protein: CASTRQGLRGNQPQHF. The chain recombines TRBV5-6 with TRBJ1-5; TRBD1 matches at 7 bases. This CDR3 region has 16 residues. The germline CDR1 and CDR2 sequences are SGHDT and YYEEEE. The V segment lost 6 bases and the J segment 2 bases; nucleotides outside the gene matches: 11.

This sequence joins TRBV4-1 and TRBJ2-1; D might be TRBD1 or TRBD2, each matching 6 bases. The CDR3 is 16 amino acids. Looked up from germline, CDR1 is MGHRA and CDR2 is YSYEKL. Trimming shortened V by 0 bases and J by 5 bases, and 14 bases separated the two germline ends. This CDR3 is CASSQENRGRDNEQFF. CDR3 in DNA: TGCGCCAGCAGCCAAGAGAATCGGGGGCGGGACAATGAGCAGTTCTTC.

V usage is TRBV7-8 and J usage is TRBJ2-1; 13 nucleotides align to TRBD2. The V and J ends lost 5 bases and 10 bases, in that order; junction bases with no gene match: 5. The CDR3 has 14 residues. Germline V gives CDR1 SGHVS, CDR2 FQNEAQ. The CDR3 DNA is TGTGCCAGCAGCAGGACTAGCGGGAGCTTAGAGCAGTTCTTC. Translating gives CASSRTSGSLEQFF.

This clonotype has a handful of counts. The chain joins TRBV19 to TRBJ2-5; a weak D match, TRBD2 (6 bases). The CDR3 is 15 residues long. The germline V gene has CDR1 LNHDA and CDR2 SQIVND (reference sequence). V lost 4 bases and J 3 bases, leaving 15 bases between the germline ends. The CDR3 bases are TGTGCCAGTAGTAACCTCCCGGGAGACAAAGAGACCCAGTACTTC. It codes for CASSNLPGDKETQYF.